This T cell receptor (beta chain) was documented in a study of T cell changes during pregnancy in multiple sclerosis. CDR1 is MDHEN and CDR2 is SYDVKM in the germline V gene. The V end lost 6 bases, the J end lost 3 bases, and 18 bases lay between the germline ends. The CDR3 loop spans 15 amino acids. Some clones are missing from TCRdb's copy, which holds only in-frame ones; the method was immunoSEQ multiplex PCR. Altogether approximately 32,000 clones are present, approximately 90% being singletons, with the ten largest covering about 5%. The chain employs TRBV28 and TRBJ2-7, with D possibly TRBD2 on 6 matching bases. The clonotype was recovered from a female donor with multiple sclerosis, enrolled in a pregnancy study. The material sequenced was CD8+ T cells from peripheral blood mononuclear cells, taken in the first trimester of pregnancy. The CDR3 reads CASRGGGKGDYEQYF. The CDR3 nucleotides read TGTGCCAGCAGGGGCGGCGGGAAAGGGGACTACGAGCAGTACTTC.